This TCR beta chain was sequenced during a study of OX40 agonist ivuxolimab in advanced cancers. The table came from immunoSEQ multiplex PCR; TCRdb's copy has only in-frame clones and leaves some out. The table includes around 31,000 clones, more than 85% detected once. V was pared by 2 bases and J by 1 base, with 5 bases between. This CDR3 spans 13 amino acids. CDR1 SNHLY and CDR2 FYNNEI come from the germline V gene. Notes on this clone: Its antigen is unidentified.

Study conclusions and caveats: Both blood CD4+ and CD8+ T cells showed clonal growth by week 6 at 0.1 to 3.0 mg/kg.

Sequencing used CD4+ or CD8+ T cells sorted from blood, obtained in a trial of the OX40 agonist ivuxolimab. This clonotype originated in an adult with an advanced solid tumor such as melanoma, head and neck, liver or kidney cancer. The V gene is TRBV2, the J gene TRBJ1-1; D uncertain. The CDR3 reads CASSEPENTEAFF. CDR3 sequence (DNA): TGTGCCAGCAGTGAACCAGAGAACACTGAAGCTTTCTTT.